Described below is a single T cell receptor beta chain sequence and its context. The target of this receptor is not known. Qualities for individual bases were not recorded, and no much larger clone is one base off. The immunoSEQ Assay, a bias-controlled multiplex PCR, was used to amplify TCRbeta CDR3 regions from genomic DNA. The source study handled its data this way. The number of nucleated cells in each sample was estimated from the amplification of reference gene primers within the assay. To quantify the absolute abundance of each unique TCRbeta CDR3 rearrangement, sequence reads were collapsed and filtered. For each sample, productive Simpson clonality was calculated as the square root of Simpson's diversity index across productive rearrangements. TCRdb took over this immuneACCESS table, retaining in-frame rearrangements with V and J assigned. Such tables are incomplete; in checked studies, under half of the missing clones stem from an unresolved V gene, and the remainder is unexplained. V, J and clone size are taken as reported in that table, and D and trimming were inferred from the DNA itself. Across this sample there are roughly 250,000 clones, with about 90% seen only once. Roughly 3.3% of the sample is held by the ten biggest clonotypes.

This entry comes from a study of blood T cell repertoires in COVID-19 (dated by TCRdb to about 2020). About the investigation overall: Samples covering the acute and convalescent phases of COVID-19 were provided by collaborators in the United States, Italy and Spain. A freely available public database, intended as a resource for researchers studying the immune response to SARS-CoV-2, is where the repertoires were released. The prospective study material was composed of cDNA or gDNA derived from T cells, B-cell-depleted T cells, or PBMCs. Where HLA class I and class II types were available, the types were taken from metadata supplied by the sample provider, not from assay-based typing. Nearly every sample came with metadata listing a de-identified subject ID, COVID-19 status, age in years and sex. Samples came from the ongoing ImmuneRACE study (first 160 participants) plus 1,254 subjects from 6 global collaborators. Deeply sampled blood TCRbeta repertoires from subjects exposed to, actively infected with, or recovered from COVID-19 were included in the dataset.

The V and J ends are trimmed by 1 base and 2 bases, leaving 6 bases between them. Counted from cysteine to phenylalanine, this CDR3 has 13 amino acids. The read is trimmed to its CDR3 DNA, 39 bases read in frame from base 1. The germline V gene (reference sequence) sets CDR1 to LNHNV and CDR2 to YYDKDF. Summary of the overall study and its limitations: How much clinical and demographic metadata was included differed by source and by participant, and the metadata was provided uncurated.

Participants in the prospective study were aged about 18 to 95 years, lived in approximately 26 United States geographic areas, and enrolled through a virtual design. In the prospective study, participants were assigned to cohorts based on the clinical history participants reported in a screening survey and a study questionnaire. Each participant in the prospective study had whole blood, serum and a nasopharyngeal or oropharyngeal swab collected by mobile phlebotomists. Participants in the prospective study had the option to provide additional blood draws and questionnaires over a roughly two-month period. Before DNA extraction, blood samples from the prospective study were shipped at room temperature or frozen.

Rearrangement joined TRBV15 to TRBJ2-7; the D gene is not confidently resolved. The source material was PBMCs or T cells enriched from blood (not recorded which). This receptor was identified in a woman aged 40 to 55 with acute COVID-19. The CDR3 is CATSRGLPYEQYF. The bases are TGTGCCACCAGCAGAGGACTCCCCTACGAGCAGTACTTC.